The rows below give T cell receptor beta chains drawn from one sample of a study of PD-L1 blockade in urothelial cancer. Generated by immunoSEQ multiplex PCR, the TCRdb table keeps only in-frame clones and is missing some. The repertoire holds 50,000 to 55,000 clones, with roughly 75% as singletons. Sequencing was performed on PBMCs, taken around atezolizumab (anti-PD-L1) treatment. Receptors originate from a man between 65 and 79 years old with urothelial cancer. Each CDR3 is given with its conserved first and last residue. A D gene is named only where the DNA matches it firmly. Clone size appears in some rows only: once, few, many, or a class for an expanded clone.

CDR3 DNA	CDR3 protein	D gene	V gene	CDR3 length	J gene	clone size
TGTGCCAGCACCCCGACAGGGGCCCCACCCTACGAGCAGTACTTC	CASTPTGAPPYEQYF	TRBD1	TRBV7-9	15	TRBJ2-7	-
TGTGCCAGCAGCCAACCCACAGGGTACGAGCAGTACTTC	CASSQPTGYEQYF	-	TRBV4-2	13	TRBJ2-7	-
TGTGCCAGCAGCCAAGGGAGCAACCCCACAGATACGCAGTATTTT	CASSQGSNPTDTQYF	-	TRBV4-2	15	TRBJ2-3	-
TGCGCCAGCAGCTTGAGGGTGGGGCGGGACGAAGCTTTCTTT	CASSLRVGRDEAFF	-	TRBV5-1	14	TRBJ1-1	-
TGTGCCAGCAGCTTAGATTCTCGTCAGCCCCAGCATTTT	CASSLDSRQPQHF	-	TRBV7-2	13	TRBJ1-5	-
TGTGCCAGCAGCCAAGGGCCGGGACTAGCGGTGGGAGAGACCCAGTACTTC	CASSQGPGLAVGETQYF	TRBD2	TRBV4-2	17	TRBJ2-5	-
TGTGCCAGCAGCTTAAGCGGGGCCGGGGGGACGCAGTATTTT	CASSLSGAGGTQYF	TRBD2	TRBV11-3	14	TRBJ2-3	-
TGTGCCAGCACCACCGGGAGGCTGGGGCAAGAGACCCAGTACTTC	CASTTGRLGQETQYF	TRBD2	TRBV6-5	15	TRBJ2-5	-
TGCGCCAGCAGCCTAGGAGGGCTAGATACGCAGTATTTT	CASSLGGLDTQYF	-	TRBV4-3	13	TRBJ2-3	-
TGTGCCAGCAGCCCCGGGGGGTCCCGCAATCAGCCCCAGCATTTT	CASSPGGSRNQPQHF	-	TRBV6-5	15	TRBJ1-5	-
TGCGCCAGCAGCCAGGGGCGTACAAGCAACACCGGGGAGCTGTTTTTT	CASSQGRTSNTGELFF	-	TRBV4-3	16	TRBJ2-2	-
TGTGCCAGCAGTGAAAGGTCAGGGGTGGACAATGAGCAGTTCTTC	CASSERSGVDNEQFF	-	TRBV2	15	TRBJ2-1	few
TGTGCCTGGAGTGGCCGCGTCCCTGAAGCTTTCTTT	CAWSGRVPEAFF	-	TRBV30	12	TRBJ1-1	few
TGTGCCAGTAGTATGCAGGGCCCCTACGAGCAGTACTTC	CASSMQGPYEQYF	-	TRBV19	13	TRBJ2-7	-
TGTGCCAGCAGCTTGGCTTATGTGGGACAGGGGACCCACAATGAGCAGTTCTTC	CASSLAYVGQGTHNEQFF	TRBD1	TRBV5-6	18	TRBJ2-1	-
TGTGCCAGCAGCGTAGGGACAGGGGGTGGTGAAGCTTTCTTT	CASSVGTGGGEAFF	TRBD1	TRBV9	14	TRBJ1-1	once
TGTGCTAGCAGCTTAGCACGGGAGGAAAGCACAGATACGCAGTATTTT	CASSLAREESTDTQYF	TRBD2	TRBV7-7	16	TRBJ2-3	-
TGTGCCAGCAGCGCCCAAGGGGGACACACCGGGGAGCTGTTTTTT	CASSAQGGHTGELFF	-	TRBV9	15	TRBJ2-2	-
TGTGCCAGCAGCTCAGCCGCTCCGTCAGGGCTCACTGAAGCTTTCTTT	CASSSAAPSGLTEAFF	-	TRBV7-6	16	TRBJ1-1	-
TGCGCCAGCAGCCAAACAGGGGGGCTTGAAGCTTTCTTT	CASSQTGGLEAFF	TRBD1	TRBV5-1	13	TRBJ1-1	-
TGTGCCAGCAGACCGGACAGGGGAACGTACGAGCAGTACTTC	CASRPDRGTYEQYF	TRBD1	TRBV2	14	TRBJ2-7	few
TGTGCCAGTAGTATTTCAGCACAGGGGGCCGGGGAGACCCAGTACTTC	CASSISAQGAGETQYF	TRBD1	TRBV19	16	TRBJ2-5	-
TGTGCCAGTAGTATCGCGGCCAGCCGATCTGGAAACACCATATATTTT	CASSIAASRSGNTIYF	-	TRBV19	16	TRBJ1-3	-
TGTGCCAGCAGCGTAGCAGGGGCGCTTGCAGATACGCAGTATTTT	CASSVAGALADTQYF	-	TRBV9	15	TRBJ2-3	-
TGTGCCACCAGCAGAGAATACGGGGCAACTAATGAAAAACTGTTTTTT	CATSREYGATNEKLFF	-	TRBV15	16	TRBJ1-4	-
TGCGCCAGCAGCTTGTTCGACAGTCTCGGGGGCACTGAAGCTTTCTTT	CASSLFDSLGGTEAFF	-	TRBV5-1	16	TRBJ1-1	-
TGTGCCAGCAGTCGACAGGGGCGAACCTCCTACGAGCAGTACTTC	CASSRQGRTSYEQYF	TRBD1	TRBV28	15	TRBJ2-7	-
TGTGCCAGCAGCTTAGATCTCGCGGCTAGCGGAGAGGGGGGCGAGCAGTACTTC	CASSLDLAASGEGGEQYF	-	TRBV11-3	18	TRBJ2-7	-
TGTGCCAGCAGCGCTGAGGGGGCGCACACTGAAGCTTTCTTT	CASSAEGAHTEAFF	TRBD1	TRBV9	14	TRBJ1-1	-
TGCGCCAGCAGCCCAGAAGGGACTATTGCTGATGAGCAGTTCTTC	CASSPEGTIADEQFF	TRBD2	TRBV4-1	15	TRBJ2-1	-
TGTGCCAGCAGTTCCCCGGGACAGAACACTGAAGCTTTCTTT	CASSSPGQNTEAFF	-	TRBV28	14	TRBJ1-1	-
TGCGCCAGCAGCCAGGACAGGAAAGAGACCCAGTACTTC	CASSQDRKETQYF	TRBD1	TRBV4-3	13	TRBJ2-5	few